This T cell receptor (beta chain) was sequenced during a study of cytomegalovirus exposure and HLA in healthy donors. For the study at large: Counted in an early data release were roughly 87 million unique TCRs from HLA-typed donors.

Study-wide results and limits: The listing of 150 to 200 TCR beta chains classed them as cytomegalovirus-associated. Analysis was performed later, and it showed HLA-associated TCR beta chains to be more clonally expanded than equally common others.

The study ran its PCR with 60 Vbeta and 13 Jbeta primers. The assay was immunoSEQ multiplex PCR, and TCRdb's table has in-frame clones only and misses some. The data show around 120,000 clones, with around 78% seen just once and 2.5% to 3.5% held by the top ten. This clone showed up just once. The antigen is not known. Germline CDR1 reads KGHSH; CDR2 reads LQKENI. The CDR3 sequence is 16 residues long. V lost 5 bases to trimming and J lost 4 bases; unmatched junction nucleotides: 10. The chain combines TRBV18 with TRBJ2-2, with 7 bases identical to TRBD1. Specimen: PBMCs. This sequence was found in a young woman in good health and CMV-seropositive. The CDR3 loop is CASSNARDSLTGELFF. CDR3 coding DNA: TGTGCCAGCTCAAACGCCCGGGACAGTCTCACCGGGGAGCTGTTTTTT.